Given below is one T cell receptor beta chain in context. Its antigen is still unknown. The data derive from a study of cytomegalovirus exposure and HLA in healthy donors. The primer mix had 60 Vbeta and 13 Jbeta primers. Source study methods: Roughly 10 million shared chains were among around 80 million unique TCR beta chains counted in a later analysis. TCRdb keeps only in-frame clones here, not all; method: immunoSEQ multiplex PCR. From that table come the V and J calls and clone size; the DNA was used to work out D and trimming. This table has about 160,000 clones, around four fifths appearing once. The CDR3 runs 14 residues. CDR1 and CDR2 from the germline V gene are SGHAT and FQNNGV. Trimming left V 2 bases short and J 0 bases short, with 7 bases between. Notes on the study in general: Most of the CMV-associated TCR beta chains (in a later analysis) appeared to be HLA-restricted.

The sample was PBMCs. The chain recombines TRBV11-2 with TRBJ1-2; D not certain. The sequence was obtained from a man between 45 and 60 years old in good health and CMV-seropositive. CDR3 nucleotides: TGTGCCAGCAGCTTATTGGGCTCTAACTATGGCTACACCTTC. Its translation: CASSLLGSNYGYTF.